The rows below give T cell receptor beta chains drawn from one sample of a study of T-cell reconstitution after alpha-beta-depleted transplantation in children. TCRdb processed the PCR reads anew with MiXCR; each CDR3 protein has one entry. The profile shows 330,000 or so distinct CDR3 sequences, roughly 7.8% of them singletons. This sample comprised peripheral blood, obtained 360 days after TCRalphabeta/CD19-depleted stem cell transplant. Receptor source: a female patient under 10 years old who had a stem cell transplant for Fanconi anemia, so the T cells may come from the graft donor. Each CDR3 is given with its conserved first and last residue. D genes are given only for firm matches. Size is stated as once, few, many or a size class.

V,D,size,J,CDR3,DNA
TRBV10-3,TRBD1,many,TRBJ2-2,CAISESGQGDGGELFF,TGTGCCATCAGTGAGTCGGGACAGGGTGATGGCGGGGAGCTGTTTTTT
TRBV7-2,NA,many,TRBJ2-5,CASTVGTEETQYF,TGTGCCAGCACGGTTGGCACGGAAGAGACCCAGTACTTC
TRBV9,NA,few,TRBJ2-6,CASSVRSGHPSGANVLTF,TGTGCCAGCAGCGTACGGTCAGGTCACCCCTCTGGGGCCAACGTCCTGACTTTC
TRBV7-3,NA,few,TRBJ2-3,CASSPRGVFTDTQYF,TGTGCCAGCAGCCCACGCGGGGTCTTCACAGATACGCAGTATTTT
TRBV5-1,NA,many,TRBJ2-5,CASSRTGPETQYF,TGCGCCAGCAGCCGCACAGGACCAGAGACCCAGTACTTC
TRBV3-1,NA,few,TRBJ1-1,CASSLRTARENTEAFF,TGTGCCAGCAGCCTAAGGACAGCCAGAGAGAACACTGAAGCTTTCTTT
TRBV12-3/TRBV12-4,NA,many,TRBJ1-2,CASSPQGRLSYTF,TGTGCCAGCAGTCCCCAGGGACGCCTGAGCTACACCTTC
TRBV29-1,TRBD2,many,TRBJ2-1,CSVRTSGGLHEQFF,TGCAGCGTGAGGACTAGCGGGGGACTACATGAGCAGTTCTTC
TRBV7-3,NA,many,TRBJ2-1,CASSLFSGNEQFF,TGTGCCAGCAGCTTATTCTCGGGAAATGAGCAGTTCTTC
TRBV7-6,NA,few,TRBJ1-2,CASSPEAGSHGYTF,TGTGCCAGCAGCCCAGAGGCAGGGTCCCATGGCTACACCTTC
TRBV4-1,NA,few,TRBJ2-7,CASSQGNRADEQYF,TGCGCCAGCAGCCAAGGGAACAGAGCGGACGAGCAGTACTTC
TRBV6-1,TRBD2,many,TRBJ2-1,CASSIRASGRNEQFF,TGTGCCAGCAGTATTAGGGCTAGCGGGAGGAATGAGCAGTTCTTC
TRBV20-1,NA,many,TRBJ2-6,CSARDFRTGPNSGANVLTF,TGCAGTGCTAGAGATTTCCGCACAGGGCCTAACTCTGGGGCCAACGTCCTGACTTTC
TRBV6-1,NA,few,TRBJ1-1,CASRPFLGDTEAFF,TGTGCCAGCAGGCCCTTCTTGGGGGACACTGAAGCTTTCTTT
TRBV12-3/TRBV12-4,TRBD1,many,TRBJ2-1,CASTPTHRGNEQFF,TGTGCCAGCACTCCCACCCACAGGGGGAATGAGCAGTTCTTC
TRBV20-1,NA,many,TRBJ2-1,CSANPYNEQFF,TGCAGTGCTAACCCTTACAATGAGCAGTTCTTC
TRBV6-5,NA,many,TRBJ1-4,CASSYYQENEKLFF,TGTGCCAGCAGTTACTACCAGGAAAATGAAAAACTGTTTTTT
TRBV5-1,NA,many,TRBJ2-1,CASSKLVTTYNEQFF,TGCGCCAGCAGCAAACTAGTGACTACATACAATGAGCAGTTCTTC
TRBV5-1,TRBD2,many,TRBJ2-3,CASSLVAGSTDTQYF,TGCGCCAGCAGCTTGGTAGCGGGCAGCACAGATACGCAGTATTTT
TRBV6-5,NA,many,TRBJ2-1,CASSYSKGPVNEQFF,TGTGCCAGCAGTTACTCGAAGGGGCCGGTAAATGAGCAGTTCTTC